The present entry profiles one TCR beta chain with its context. Germline CDR1 reads MNHEY; CDR2 reads SMNVEV (reference sequence). Trimming cost V 6 bases and J 5 bases; bases outside gene matches: 6. The CDR3 runs 14 residues. The data were obtained in a study of blood T cell repertoires in COVID-19. The wider study: Nucleic acid was either cDNA or gDNA, and it came from T cells, B-cell-depleted T cells, or PBMCs.

As processed by the authors: Amplification with reference gene primers provided the estimates of nucleated cell counts. TCRdb's copy holds only in-frame clones and misses some; the assay was immunoSEQ multiplex PCR. The D gene and trimming were derived from the DNA, and the V and J assignments and clone size from that table. The table records 280,000 or so clones, around 88% of them present only once. V gene TRBV27 combines with J gene TRBJ1-2; 10 bases align to TRBD1. This receptor was taken from a woman younger than 45 who had recovered from COVID-19. Sequences were obtained from peripheral blood. This chain's CDR3 is CASSSPGQGYGYTF. The CDR3 coding sequence is TGTGCCAGCAGCTCTCCGGGACAGGGGTATGGCTACACCTTC.